This T cell receptor beta chain was captured by sequencing in a study of control samples from healthy donors and cancer patients. The table came from immunoSEQ multiplex PCR; TCRdb's copy has only in-frame clones and leaves some out. Of some 200,000 clones detected, around 92% appear once; the ten largest clones hold 1.5%. Germline trimming cut 5 bases from V and 5 bases from J; bases unmatched to any gene: 7. The CDR3 consists of 14 residues. The germline V gene has CDR1 SGHDN and CDR2 FVKESK. The receptor's source is a woman aged 25 to 39 in good health. The sequencing input was blood. The J gene is TRBJ2-7, the V gene TRBV14, with 9 bases lining up with TRBD2. CDR3 in amino acids: CASSWGTSFHEQYF. CDR3 sequence (DNA): TGTGCCAGCAGCTGGGGGACTAGCTTCCACGAGCAGTACTTC.